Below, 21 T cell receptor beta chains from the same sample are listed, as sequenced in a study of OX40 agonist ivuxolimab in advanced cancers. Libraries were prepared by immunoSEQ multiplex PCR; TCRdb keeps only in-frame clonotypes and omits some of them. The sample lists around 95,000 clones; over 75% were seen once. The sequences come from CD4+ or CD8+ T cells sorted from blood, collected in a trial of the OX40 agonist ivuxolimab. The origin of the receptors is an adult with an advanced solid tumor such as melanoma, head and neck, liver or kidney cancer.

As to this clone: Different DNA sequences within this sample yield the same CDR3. For the CDR3, the DNA is TGTGCCAGCAGCCCTGGACTTATCCGGCGCACAGATACGCAGTATTTT. It is translated as CASSPGLIRRTDTQYF. This sequence joins TRBV27 and TRBJ2-3, with a tentative D call TRBD2 (5 bases). Trimming cost V 6 bases and J 1 base, with 17 bases left between them. This CDR3 has 16 residues. From germline, CDR1 is MNHEY and CDR2 SMNVEV (reference sequence).

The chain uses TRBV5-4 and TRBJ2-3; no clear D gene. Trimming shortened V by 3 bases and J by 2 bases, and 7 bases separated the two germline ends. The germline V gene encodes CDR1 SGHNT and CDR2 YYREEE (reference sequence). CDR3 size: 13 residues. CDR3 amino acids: CASSSKNTDTQYF. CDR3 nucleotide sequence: TGTGCCAGCAGCTCCAAAAACACAGATACGCAGTATTTT.

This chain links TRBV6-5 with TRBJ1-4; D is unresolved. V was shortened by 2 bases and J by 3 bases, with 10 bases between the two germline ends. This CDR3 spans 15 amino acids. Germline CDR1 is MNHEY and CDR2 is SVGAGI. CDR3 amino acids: CASSYVGQANEKLFF. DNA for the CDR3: TGTGCCAGCAGTTACGTAGGGCAGGCTAATGAAAAACTGTTTTTT.

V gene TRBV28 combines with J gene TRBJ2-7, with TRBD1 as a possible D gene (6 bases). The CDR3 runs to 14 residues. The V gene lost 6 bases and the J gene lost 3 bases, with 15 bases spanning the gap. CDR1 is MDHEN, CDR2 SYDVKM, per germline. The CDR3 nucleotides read TGTGCCAGCAGCCGAGGGGGAAGTAACTACGAGCAGTACTTC. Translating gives CASSRGGSNYEQYF. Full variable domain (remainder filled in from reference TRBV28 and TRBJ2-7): DVKVTQSSRYLVKRTGEKVFLECVQDMDHENMFWYRQDPGLGLRLIYFSYDVKMKEKGDIPEGYSVSREKKERFSLILESASTNQTSMYLCASSRGGSNYEQYFGPGTRLTVT.

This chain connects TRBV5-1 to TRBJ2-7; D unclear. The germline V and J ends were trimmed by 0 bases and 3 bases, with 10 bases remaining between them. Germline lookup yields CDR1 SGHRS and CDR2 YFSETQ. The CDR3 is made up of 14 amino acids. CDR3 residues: CASSLGGLGYEQYF. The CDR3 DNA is TGCGCCAGCAGCTTGGGGGGTCTCGGCTACGAGCAGTACTTC.

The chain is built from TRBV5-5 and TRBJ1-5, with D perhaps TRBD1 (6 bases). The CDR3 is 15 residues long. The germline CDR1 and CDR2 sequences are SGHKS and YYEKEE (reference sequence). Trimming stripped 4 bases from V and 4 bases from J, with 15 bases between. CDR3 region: CASSPTGNTNQPQHF. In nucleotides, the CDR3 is TGTGCCAGCAGCCCCACAGGGAATACTAATCAGCCCCAGCATTTT.

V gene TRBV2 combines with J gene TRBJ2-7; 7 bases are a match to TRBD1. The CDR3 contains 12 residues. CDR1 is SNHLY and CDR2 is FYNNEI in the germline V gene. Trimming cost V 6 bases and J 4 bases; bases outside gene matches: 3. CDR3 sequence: CASRQGPYEQYF. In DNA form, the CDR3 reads TGTGCCAGCAGACAGGGGCCTTACGAGCAGTACTTC.

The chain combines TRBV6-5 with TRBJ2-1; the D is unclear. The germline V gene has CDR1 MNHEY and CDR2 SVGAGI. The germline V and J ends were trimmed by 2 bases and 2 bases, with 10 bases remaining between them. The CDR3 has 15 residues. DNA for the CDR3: TGTGCCAGCAGTTACAAACAAAGAGCCTACAATGAGCAGTTCTTC. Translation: CASSYKQRAYNEQFF.

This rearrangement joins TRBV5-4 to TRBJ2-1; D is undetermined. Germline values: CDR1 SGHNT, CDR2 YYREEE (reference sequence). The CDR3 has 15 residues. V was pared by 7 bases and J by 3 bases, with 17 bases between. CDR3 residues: CASSSTWGNYNEQFF. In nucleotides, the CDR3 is TGTGCCAGCTCTTCGACATGGGGAAACTACAATGAGCAGTTCTTC.

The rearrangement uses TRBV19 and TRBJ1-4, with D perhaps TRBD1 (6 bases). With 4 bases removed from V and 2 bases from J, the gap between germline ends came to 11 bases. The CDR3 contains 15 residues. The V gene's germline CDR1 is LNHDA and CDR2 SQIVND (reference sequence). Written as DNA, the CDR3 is TGTGCCAGTAGTACCGGGGGCGCGACTAATGAAAAACTGTTTTTT. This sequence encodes CASSTGGATNEKLFF.

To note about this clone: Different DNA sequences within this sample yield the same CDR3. The CDR3 DNA sequence: TGCAGTGCTGCGAGAGATACGCAGTATTTT. Protein: CSAARDTQYF. The V and J genes are TRBV20-1 and TRBJ2-3; no firm D call. Trimming took off 5 bases at V and 5 bases at J, with 5 bases between the two ends. The CDR3 covers 10 residues. The germline V gene has CDR1 DFQATT and CDR2 SNEGSKA (reference sequence).

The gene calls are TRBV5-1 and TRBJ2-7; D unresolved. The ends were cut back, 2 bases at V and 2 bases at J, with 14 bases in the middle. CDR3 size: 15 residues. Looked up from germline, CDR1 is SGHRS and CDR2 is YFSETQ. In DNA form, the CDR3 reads TGCGCCAGCAGCTTTTGGGCAGGCCAAACCTACGAGCAGTACTTC. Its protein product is CASSFWAGQTYEQYF.

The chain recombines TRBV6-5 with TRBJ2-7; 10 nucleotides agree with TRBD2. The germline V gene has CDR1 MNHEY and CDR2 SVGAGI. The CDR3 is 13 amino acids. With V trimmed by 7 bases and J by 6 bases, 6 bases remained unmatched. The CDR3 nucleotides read TGTGCCAGCAACCGGGTAGCGGGAGGCGAGCAGTACTTC. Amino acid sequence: CASNRVAGGEQYF.

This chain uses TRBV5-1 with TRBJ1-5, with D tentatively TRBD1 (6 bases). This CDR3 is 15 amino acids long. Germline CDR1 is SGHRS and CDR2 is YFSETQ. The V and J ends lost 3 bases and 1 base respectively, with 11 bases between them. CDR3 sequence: CASSSGETSNQPQHF. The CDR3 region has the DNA TGCGCCAGCAGCTCAGGGGAGACGAGCAATCAGCCCCAGCATTTT.

The CDR3 bases are TGCGCCAGCAGTGATCCAGGTTCTGCCTACGAGCAGTACTTC. Its protein is CASSDPGSAYEQYF. The chain combines TRBV10-1 with TRBJ2-7, with unresolved D. Trimming removed 3 bases from V and 2 bases from J, with 11 bases in between. This CDR3 is built from 14 residues. Germline V gene data show CDR1 as WNHNN and CDR2 as SYGVQD (reference sequence).

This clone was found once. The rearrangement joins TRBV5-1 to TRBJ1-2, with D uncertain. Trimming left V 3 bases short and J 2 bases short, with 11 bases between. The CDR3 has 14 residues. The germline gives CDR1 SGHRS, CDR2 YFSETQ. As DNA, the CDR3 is TGCGCCAGCAGCTCCGGGATCAACAACTATGGCTACACCTTC. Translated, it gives CASSSGINNYGYTF.

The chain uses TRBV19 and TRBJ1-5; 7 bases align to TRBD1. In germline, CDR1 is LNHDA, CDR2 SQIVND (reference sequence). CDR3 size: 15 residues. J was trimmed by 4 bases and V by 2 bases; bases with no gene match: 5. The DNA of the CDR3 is TGTGCCAGTAGTATAAACCGGGACAGAAATCAGCCCCAGCATTTT. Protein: CASSINRDRNQPQHF.

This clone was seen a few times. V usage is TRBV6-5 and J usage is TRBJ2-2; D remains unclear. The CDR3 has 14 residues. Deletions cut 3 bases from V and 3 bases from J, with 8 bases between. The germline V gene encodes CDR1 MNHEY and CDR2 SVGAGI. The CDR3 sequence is CASSYRWDTGELFF. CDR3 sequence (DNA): TGTGCCAGCAGTTATCGGTGGGACACCGGGGAGCTGTTTTTT.

CDR3 residues: CASTIAGGLGELFF. The CDR3 DNA reads as TGCGCCAGCACTATAGCGGGAGGCCTCGGGGAGCTGTTTTTT. This chain connects TRBV5-1 to TRBJ2-2; 10 positions match TRBD2. The trim removed 6 bases at V and 7 bases at J, leaving 6 bases unmatched. The CDR3 is made up of 14 amino acids. Germline loops: CDR1 SGHRS, CDR2 YFSETQ.

CDR3 DNA sequence: TGTGCCAGCAGCGCCCCAACGGATCATTGGGATACGCAGTATTTT. It is translated as CASSAPTDHWDTQYF. This chain uses TRBV9 with TRBJ2-3; D gene ambiguous. The CDR3 is made up of 15 amino acids. V was pared by 3 bases and J by 6 bases, with 17 bases between. In germline, CDR1 is SGDLS, CDR2 YYNGEE. Filled out from reference TRBV9 and TRBJ2-3, the complete variable domain reads DSGVTQTPKHLITATGQRVTLRCSPRSGDLSVYWYQQSLDQGLQFLIQYYNGEERAKGNILERFSAQQFPDLHSELNLSSLELGDSALYFCASSAPTDHWDTQYFGPGTRLTVL.

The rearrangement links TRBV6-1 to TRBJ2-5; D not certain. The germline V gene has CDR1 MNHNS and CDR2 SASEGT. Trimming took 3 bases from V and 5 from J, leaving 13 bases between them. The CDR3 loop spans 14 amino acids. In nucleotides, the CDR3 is TGTGCCAGCAGTGACCGGCTCATCAGGGAGACCCAGTACTTC. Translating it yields CASSDRLIRETQYF.